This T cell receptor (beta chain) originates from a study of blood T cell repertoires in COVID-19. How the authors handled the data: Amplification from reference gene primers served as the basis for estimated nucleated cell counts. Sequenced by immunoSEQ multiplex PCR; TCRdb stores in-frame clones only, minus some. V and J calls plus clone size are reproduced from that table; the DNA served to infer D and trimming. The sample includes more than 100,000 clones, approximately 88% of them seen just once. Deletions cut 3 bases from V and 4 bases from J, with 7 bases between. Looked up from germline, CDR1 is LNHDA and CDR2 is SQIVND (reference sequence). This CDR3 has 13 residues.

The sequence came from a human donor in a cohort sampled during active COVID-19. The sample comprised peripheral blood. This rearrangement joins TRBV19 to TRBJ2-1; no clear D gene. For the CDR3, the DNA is TGTGCCAGTAGTATTGCACAGTACAATGAGCAGTTCTTC. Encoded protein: CASSIAQYNEQFF.